Below, 21 T cell receptor beta chains from the same sample are listed, as sequenced in a study of blood T cells in healthy people across ages. Through a sample-barcoded 5' primer and a J-beta primer mix, a second PCR was run for 7 to 11 cycles. A single record per CDR3 protein comes from TCRdb applying MiXCR to the 5' RACE reads. Counted here are hundreds of thousands of distinct CDR3 sequences, more than 45% occurring once; the ten biggest clones make up roughly 14%. The specimen sequenced was blood. These receptors originate from a woman aged 80 or over in good health.

The rearrangement joins TRBV5-1 to TRBJ2-2, with D maybe TRBD2 (5 bases). V lost 4 bases and J lost 0, with 13 bases in between. Germline V lookup: CDR1 SGHRS, CDR2 YFSETQ. This CDR3 comprises 16 residues. The CDR3 here is CASSGSLDSNTGELFF. DNA for the CDR3: TGCGCCAGCAGCGGGAGCTTGGACTCGAACACCGGGGAGCTGTTTTTT.

This clonotype was observed many times. The chain joins TRBV29-1 to TRBJ2-5, with a weak D call TRBD1 (6 bases). CDR1 is SQVTM, CDR2 ANQGSEA, per germline. CDR3 size: 13 residues. Trimming removed 4 bases at V and 4 bases at J, with 13 bases between. The CDR3 DNA reads TGCAGCGTTGCAAATCAGGGGAGAGAGACCCAGTACTTC. This translates into CSVANQGRETQYF.

The chain recombines TRBV3-1 with TRBJ1-4; a possible D gene is TRBD1 (5 bases). V dropped 2 bases and J dropped 0 bases, with 10 bases sitting between them. CDR3 length equals 16 residues. The germline gives CDR1 LGHDT, CDR2 YNNKEL (reference sequence). The CDR3 sequence is CASSQSPGPTNEKLFF. The CDR3 DNA reads TGTGCCAGCAGCCAATCCCCAGGGCCAACTAATGAAAAACTGTTTTTT.

This rearrangement joins TRBV29-1 to TRBJ1-2, with 10 bases identical to TRBD1. Looked up from germline, CDR1 is SQVTM and CDR2 is ANQGSEA. There are 15 residues in the CDR3. Losses at the gene ends were 0 bases for V and 5 bases for J; bases not matched to a gene: 6. This chain's CDR3 is CSVEEPWTGGYGYTF. The CDR3 coding sequence is TGCAGCGTTGAAGAACCCTGGACAGGGGGTTATGGCTACACCTTC.

This chain uses TRBV7-2 with TRBJ2-3; 10 positions agree with TRBD2. CDR1 and CDR2 from the germline V gene are SGHTA and FQGNSA. The CDR3 covers 15 residues. The junction had 6 bases not matched to a gene; V was cut back by 4 bases and J by 5 bases. The chain's CDR3 is CASSYRAGGRDTQYF. DNA of the CDR3: TGTGCCAGCAGCTATCGAGCGGGGGGGAGAGATACGCAGTATTTT.

This clonotype was recorded at least ten times. The junction shows a germline mismatch at one end, possibly a read error. The chain employs TRBV20-1 and TRBJ2-7; 15 positions agree with TRBD2. This CDR3 has 16 amino acids. Germline values: CDR1 DFQATT, CDR2 SNEGSKA (reference sequence). CDR3 coding DNA: TGCAGTGCCCCAGGACTAGCGGGAGGGCTCTCCCACGAGCAGTACTTC. Translation: CSAPGLAGGLSHEQYF.

This clonotype was seen more than once but under ten times. The rearrangement links TRBV27 to TRBJ2-3, with 14 positions matching TRBD2. This CDR3 is 13 amino acids long. Germline V gene sequence: CDR1 MNHEY, CDR2 SMNVEV (reference sequence). The V and J ends lost 6 bases and 14 bases, in that order; junction bases with no gene match: 7. In DNA, the CDR3 is TGTGCCAGCAGCCAGACTAGCGGGGGGGCACTGTATTTT. Protein: CASSQTSGGALYF.

The V gene is TRBV20-1, the J gene TRBJ2-5; no clear D gene. There are 12 residues in the CDR3. Germline V gene data show CDR1 as DFQATT and CDR2 as SNEGSKA (reference sequence). V lost 6 bases, J lost 5 bases, and 13 bases lay in between. Here the CDR3 reads CSAMSMGETQYF. CDR3 nucleotides: TGCAGTGCGATGAGTATGGGGGAGACCCAGTACTTC.

In its sample, this clonotype was seen a few times. A clone one base away is much larger, so this may be a read error. The gene calls are TRBV29-1 and TRBJ1-2, with TRBD1 identical over 9 bases. Germline V gene data show CDR1 as SQVTM and CDR2 as ANQGSEA. The CDR3 contains 13 residues. The J segment lost 10 bases and the V segment lost 5 bases, leaving 11 bases of the junction unmatched. The CDR3 bases are TGCAGCGTTTACCGGGACAGGGTTCGTGACTACACCTTC. This translates into CSVYRDRVRDYTF.

The chain uses TRBV29-1 and TRBJ2-3; D is possibly TRBD1 (6 bases). Germline V gene sequence: CDR1 SQVTM, CDR2 ANQGSEA. This CDR3 spans 13 amino acids. V gave up 3 bases and J gave up 6 bases, with 13 bases separating them. The CDR3 nucleotides are TGCAGCGTTGATGTGGGGGCGGAGGATACGCAGTATTTT. It specifies CSVDVGAEDTQYF.

In regard to this clonotype: Given a much more abundant clone one base away, this may be a read error. The V gene is TRBV21-1, the J gene TRBJ2-7. TRBV21-1 has pseudogene status. CDR3 length: 16 amino acids. The CDR3, as DNA: TGTGCCAGCCGGTGCGTCTACCGTGGCAGTGAAAACGAGCAGTACTTC. This translates into CASRCVYRGSENEQYF.

Worth noting for this clonotype: Given a much more abundant clone one base away, this may be a read error. The chain employs TRBV6-1 and TRBJ2-7; D possibly corresponds to TRBD2 (5 bases). The length of the CDR3 is 13 residues. The germline CDR1 and CDR2 sequences are MNHNS and SASEGT. V lost 7 bases and J lost 0, with 10 bases in between. CDR3 sequence (DNA): TGTGCCAGCATCCAACGGGACTCCTACGAGCAGTACTTC. Its protein product is CASIQRDSYEQYF.

CDR3 protein: CASSYAEMNYGYTF. CDR3 coding DNA: TGTGCCAGCAGTTACGCAGAAATGAACTATGGCTACACCTTC. The gene calls are TRBV6-5 and TRBJ1-2; the D is unclear. The germline CDR1 and CDR2 sequences are MNHEY and SVGAGI. V lost 2 bases to trimming and J lost 2 bases, with 9 bases between them. The CDR3 totals 14 residues.

The chain joins TRBV18 to TRBJ2-5; 8 nucleotides agree with TRBD2. Trimming removed 4 bases from V and 4 bases from J; junction bases left unmatched: 5. This CDR3 spans 14 amino acids. CDR1 and CDR2 from the germline V gene are KGHSH and LQKENI. CDR3 bases: TGTGCCAGCTCACAGGGACTAGGGTCAGAGACCCAGTACTTC. This translates into CASSQGLGSETQYF.

V gene TRBV7-3 combines with J gene TRBJ1-2, with 7 bases fitting TRBD1. This CDR3 spans 15 amino acids. J was trimmed by 6 bases and V by 0 bases; bases with no gene match: 7. Germline values: CDR1 SGHTA, CDR2 FQGTGA. The CDR3 loop reads CASSLTSQTGNGYTF. The CDR3 DNA sequence: TGTGCCAGCAGCTTAACAAGTCAGACAGGGAATGGCTACACCTTC.

On this clonotype itself: A much more abundant neighbour one base away suggests this may be a read error. The V and J genes are TRBV24-1 and TRBJ2-5; D is uncertain. The CDR3 has 13 amino acids. The germline gives CDR1 KGHDR, CDR2 SFDVKD. As DNA, the CDR3 is TGTGCCACCAGTGGGGTGGACCAAGAGACCCGGTACTTC. Its translation: CATSGVDQETRYF.

This clonotype was detected only once. V gene TRBV7-9 combines with J gene TRBJ1-2, with no clear D. The germline V gene has CDR1 SEHNR and CDR2 FQNEAQ (reference sequence). Trimming cost V 1 base and J 4 bases, with 10 bases left between them. The CDR3 spans 14 residues. Here the CDR3 reads CASSLVLGSYGYTF. The CDR3 DNA reads as TGTGCCAGCAGCTTAGTCCTCGGGAGCTATGGCTACACCTTC.

This clonotype has just a few counts. The rearrangement uses TRBV11-1 and TRBJ2-1; 10 bases map to TRBD2. The J segment lost 8 bases and the V segment lost 6 bases, leaving 10 bases of the junction unmatched. The germline gives CDR1 SGHAT, CDR2 FQDESV (reference sequence). The CDR3 is 15 amino acids. CDR3 loop: CASSRLAGAVHEQFF. The CDR3 bases are TGTGCCAGCAGTCGTCTAGCGGGGGCTGTACATGAGCAGTTCTTC.

V gene TRBV7-3 combines with J gene TRBJ2-2; D not certain. The CDR3 covers 13 residues. CDR1 and CDR2 (germline): SGHTA, FQGTGA. V lost 0 bases and J 8 bases, leaving 7 bases between the germline ends. Written as DNA, the CDR3 is TGTGCCAGCAGCTTAACGTTAAAGGGGGAGCTGTTTTTT. Its protein product is CASSLTLKGELFF. Full variable domain (remainder filled in from reference TRBV7-3 and TRBJ2-2): GAGVSQTPSNKVTEKGKYVELRCDPISGHTALYWYRQSLGQGPEFLIYFQGTGAADDSGLPNDRFFAVRPEGSVSTLKIQRTERGDSAVYLCASSLTLKGELFFGEGSRLTVL.

On this clonotype itself: A much more abundant neighbour one base away suggests this may be a read error. V gene TRBV5-1 combines with J gene TRBJ2-7; the D gene is possibly TRBD2 (6 bases). This CDR3 spans 15 amino acids. Germline CDR1 and CDR2: SGHRS and YFSETQ. V shed 3 bases and J shed 1 base, with 14 bases lying between them. CDR3 region: CASSSEAGFSYEQYF. The CDR3 nucleotides read TGCGCCAGCAGCTCGGAGGCGGGATTTTCCTACGAGCAGTACTTC.

This clonotype was seen only once. The gene calls are TRBV9 and TRBJ2-1; D is unclear. V lost 1 base and J lost 8, with 10 bases in between. This CDR3 has 13 residues. CDR1 is SGDLS and CDR2 is YYNGEE in the germline V gene. In DNA, the CDR3 is TGTGCCAGCAGCGTAATTCGGGCGGATGAGCAGTTCTTC. Translated, it gives CASSVIRADEQFF.